These 3 T cell receptor beta chains were sequenced from one sample in a study of spatial heterogeneity in lung cancer. Time point meaning: sample taken at primary tumor resection. In TCRdb, the 5' RACE reads were re-called with MiXCR into one record per CDR3 protein. This sample has about 92,000 distinct CDR3 sequences, with 12% found just once. Sequencing was performed on PBMCs, taken at surgery. The receptors stem from a male donor with early-stage non-small cell lung cancer.

The CDR3 DNA sequence: TGTGCCAGCAGTGTCGGGACAGAGAACACTGAAGCTTTCTTT. Translated, it gives CASSVGTENTEAFF. This rearrangement joins TRBV6-1 to TRBJ1-1, with 7 positions matching TRBD1. This CDR3 comprises 14 residues. CDR1 and CDR2 from the germline V gene are MNHNS and SASEGT. V lost 4 bases to trimming and J lost 1 base; unmatched junction nucleotides: 3.

This clonotype appeared once. This chain links TRBV7-2 with TRBJ1-4; D remains ambiguous. The CDR3 is 15 residues long. Germline CDR1 SGHTA, CDR2 FQGNSA. Trimming stripped 3 bases from V and 8 bases from J, with 16 bases between. CDR3 region: CASSFRTVYGEKLFF. The CDR3 DNA reads as TGTGCCAGCAGCTTTAGGACGGTTTACGGGGAAAAACTGTTTTTT.

This clonotype was observed a few times. This chain connects TRBV6-5 to TRBJ2-3; D unclear. Germline assignment: CDR1 MNHEY and CDR2 SVGAGI. This CDR3 region has 16 residues. V was shortened by 2 bases and J by 0 bases, with 12 bases between the two germline ends. The chain's CDR3 is CASSYGSEASTDTQYF. CDR3 bases: TGTGCCAGCAGTTACGGGTCAGAAGCTAGCACAGATACGCAGTATTTT.